One sample yielded the 21 T cell receptor beta chains listed below, sequenced in a study of blood T cells in healthy people across ages. A second about 6 to 12 cycle PCR used barcoded and J-beta primers. Each CDR3 protein is one row after TCRdb ran MiXCR on the 5' RACE reads. The profile shows a few hundred thousand distinct CDR3 sequences, about 28% of them singletons. Separately, the same data were catalogued under a study of T cells of mothers and their children.

The sample consisted of blood. The receptors stem from a boy aged 2 to 10 in good health.

This clonotype was observed a few times. This sequence joins TRBV5-6 and TRBJ1-4; 10 nucleotides align to TRBD1. This CDR3 has 14 amino acids. CDR1 and CDR2 (germline): SGHDT, YYEEEE. V lost 4 bases and J lost 6; bases outside the gene matches: 3. CDR3 bases: TGTGCCAGCAGCGGGGACAGGGGTTATGAAAAACTGTTTTTT. It codes for CASSGDRGYEKLFF.

The chain combines TRBV7-9 with TRBJ2-5; D is undetermined. Germline CDR1 reads SEHNR; CDR2 reads FQNEAQ (reference sequence). V lost 2 bases, J lost 1 base, and 14 bases lay in between. The CDR3 consists of 16 residues. The DNA of the CDR3 is TGTGCCAGCAGCTTAACAATAAAACGGACCCAAGAGACCCAGTACTTC. Translated: CASSLTIKRTQETQYF.

This clonotype has at least ten counts. The chain recombines TRBV3-1 with TRBJ1-2; maybe TRBD1 (6 bases). This CDR3 is 13 amino acids long. Trimming removed 6 bases from V and 4 bases from J, with 12 bases in between. Germline values: CDR1 LGHDT, CDR2 YNNKEL (reference sequence). The DNA of the CDR3 is TGTGCCAGCAGGATTGGGGGCACCTATGGCTACACCTTC. Its protein is CASRIGGTYGYTF.

The chain couples TRBV11-2 to TRBJ2-4; 7 bases match TRBD1. V shed 4 bases and J 0 bases; nucleotides not matched to a gene: 6. The germline gives CDR1 SGHAT, CDR2 FQNNGV. This CDR3 has 16 residues. The CDR3 DNA reads as TGTGCCAGCAGCTCCTTCGGACAGGTAGCCAAAAACATTCAGTACTTC. Its translation: CASSSFGQVAKNIQYF.

This clonotype was picked up many times. The chain joins TRBV30 to TRBJ1-2, with TRBD1 as a possible D gene (6 bases). Germline loops: CDR1 GTSNPN, CDR2 SVGIG (reference sequence). The V gene lost 8 bases and the J gene lost 4 bases, with 11 bases spanning the gap. The CDR3 consists of 11 residues. In DNA form, the CDR3 reads TGTGCCGAAGGGGGAATCTATGGCTACACCTTC. Residues: CAEGGIYGYTF.

The CDR3 sequence is CASPPFKDGKETQYF. CDR3 coding DNA: TGCGCCAGCCCCCCCTTTAAGGATGGGAAAGAGACCCAGTACTTC. V gene TRBV10-1 combines with J gene TRBJ2-5; no clear D. With 8 bases removed from V and 3 bases from J, the gap between germline ends came to 19 bases. The germline CDR1 and CDR2 sequences are WNHNN and SYGVQD (reference sequence). The CDR3 spans 15 residues.

The gene calls are TRBV6-1 and TRBJ2-5; D is possibly TRBD1 or TRBD2 (6 bases each). V was shortened by 8 bases and J by 5 bases, with 12 bases between the two germline ends. The CDR3 is 12 residues long. In germline, CDR1 is MNHNS, CDR2 SASEGT. This CDR3 reads CASAGGWETQYF. The CDR3 DNA reads TGTGCCAGCGCCGGGGGCTGGGAGACCCAGTACTTC.

A few counts support this clonotype. This chain joins TRBV4-1 and TRBJ2-5; no reliable D call. The J call may be faulty, since TRBJ2-1 better matches the DNA end. The CDR3 has 15 amino acids. CDR1 is MGHRA, CDR2 YSYEKL, per germline. CDR3 DNA: TGCGCCAGCAGCCAAAATAGTAATGCACACAATGAGCAGTTCTTC. Translation: CASSQNSNAHNEQFF.

This clonotype counts as medium-sized. The CDR3 loop is CSVAREINSPLHF. The DNA for the CDR3 is TGCAGCGTGGCACGGGAGATTAATTCACCCCTCCACTTT. The rearrangement joins TRBV29-1 to TRBJ1-6; D remains ambiguous. The ends were cut back, 6 bases at V and 6 bases at J, with 12 bases in the middle. The CDR3 is 13 residues long. Germline CDR1 and CDR2: SQVTM and ANQGSEA.

The V and J genes are TRBV10-3 and TRBJ1-2; 7 nucleotides match TRBD1. The junction had 4 bases not matched to a gene; V was cut back by 6 bases and J by 3 bases. The length of the CDR3 is 13 residues. In germline, CDR1 is ENHRY, CDR2 SYGVKD. CDR3 DNA: TGTGCCATCAGCCTAACAGGGGACTATGGCTACACCTTC. Translation gives CAISLTGDYGYTF.

J is TRBJ2-3 and V is TRBV2; D gene uncertain. V was trimmed by 3 bases and J by 3 bases, leaving 10 bases between them. Germline lookup yields CDR1 SNHLY and CDR2 FYNNEI. This CDR3 is 14 amino acids long. For the CDR3, the DNA is TGTGCCAGCAGTGAGGCAGTAGAAACAGATACGCAGTATTTT. Amino acids: CASSEAVETDTQYF.

The chain carries TRBV6-2 or TRBV6-3 and TRBJ2-7; D gene ambiguous. V lost 4 bases to trimming and J lost 2 bases, with 12 bases between them. Germline V gene lookup returns CDR1 MNHEY and CDR2 SVGEGT. The CDR3 loop spans 14 amino acids. CDR3 region: CASSLIERPYEQYF. The CDR3 DNA reads as TGTGCCAGCAGTTTGATAGAGCGACCCTACGAGCAGTACTTC.

The rearrangement links TRBV7-9 to TRBJ1-1; D not resolved. The germline V gene encodes CDR1 SEHNR and CDR2 FQNEAQ (reference sequence). V lost 3 bases and J lost 3, with 14 bases in between. This CDR3 comprises 15 residues. The CDR3 bases are TGTGCCAGCAGCTTCCTAGACATGCCTGACACTGAAGCTTTCTTT. Its translation is CASSFLDMPDTEAFF. The whole variable domain, remainder taken from reference TRBV7-9 and TRBJ1-1, is DTGVSQNPRHKITKRGQNVTFRCDPISEHNRLYWYRQTLGQGPEFLTYFQNEAQLEKSRLLSDRFSAERPKGSFSTLEIQRTEQGDSAMYLCASSFLDMPDTEAFFGQGTRLTVV.

The chain has TRBV6-2 or TRBV6-3 and TRBJ2-2; D remains ambiguous. Germline CDR1 reads MNHEY; CDR2 reads SVGEGT. The V and J ends lost 3 bases and 1 base respectively, with 6 bases between them. The CDR3 has 14 amino acids. CDR3 sequence: CASSYDRNTGELFF. DNA of the CDR3: TGTGCCAGCAGTTATGATAGGAACACCGGGGAGCTGTTTTTT.

The CDR3 protein is CASSLEVSPLHF. As DNA, the CDR3 is TGTGCCAGCAGCCTAGAGGTTTCACCCCTCCACTTT. The chain has TRBV7-9 and TRBJ1-6, with unresolved D. CDR1 SEHNR and CDR2 FQNEAQ come from the germline V gene (reference sequence). This CDR3 contains 12 residues. V was shortened by 5 bases and J by 9 bases, with 8 bases between the two germline ends.

The CDR3 bases are TGTGCCATCAGTGGAACAGGGAGAACCTACGAGCAGTACTTC. Translating gives CAISGTGRTYEQYF. This chain links TRBV10-3 with TRBJ2-7, with a tentative D call TRBD1 (6 bases). Germline CDR1 is ENHRY and CDR2 is SYGVKD. With 4 bases removed from V and 2 bases from J, the gap between germline ends came to 12 bases. This CDR3 has 14 residues.

This clonotype appeared a few times. The chain uses TRBV9 and TRBJ2-5, with no clear D. The last part of the DNA fits TRBJ2-7 better; the J call may be wrong. CDR3 length equals 13 residues. Germline V CDR1 and CDR2: SGDLS, YYNGEE. The CDR3 reads CASSVGTVHEQYF. CDR3 nucleotides: TGTGCCAGCAGCGTAGGAACTGTCCACGAGCAGTACTTC.

The table lists this clonotype with a few counts. The CDR3 DNA reads as TGTGCCTGGAGGGTCACCCTTTTCTCCTATGGCTACACCTTC. This codes for CAWRVTLFSYGYTF. The chain uses TRBV30 and TRBJ1-2; D is ambiguous. V gave up 3 bases and J gave up 4 bases, with 15 bases separating them. Germline-derived CDR1 and CDR2 are GTSNPN and SVGIG (reference sequence). CDR3 length: 14 residues. Filled out from reference TRBV30 and TRBJ1-2, the complete variable domain reads SQTIHQWPATLVQPVGSPLSLECTVEGTSNPNLYWYRQAAGRGLQLLFYSVGIGQISSEVPQNLSASRPQDRQFILSSKKLLLSDSGFYLCAWRVTLFSYGYTFGSGTRLTVV.

The V gene is TRBV20-1, the J gene TRBJ1-6, with 8 positions matching TRBD1. V lost 6 bases to trimming and J lost 6 bases; unmatched junction nucleotides: 4. Germline CDR1 and CDR2: DFQATT and SNEGSKA (reference sequence). The CDR3 runs 13 residues. CDR3 nucleotides: TGCAGTGCCCCTGGACAGGGTAATTCACCCCTCCACTTT. Translation gives CSAPGQGNSPLHF.

Only a few counts were recorded for this clonotype. The CDR3 reads CATSVGGTDTQYF. DNA of the CDR3: TGTGCCACCAGTGTTGGGGGCACAGATACGCAGTATTTT. The chain links TRBV24-1 to TRBJ2-3; D not certain. Between the trimmed V and J ends, which lost 5 bases and 1 base, there was a span of 6 bases. Looked up from germline, CDR1 is KGHDR and CDR2 is SFDVKD. This CDR3 comprises 13 residues.

This clonotype was seen only a few times. V gene TRBV5-1 combines with J gene TRBJ1-4; D is uncertain. Germline-derived CDR1 and CDR2 are SGHRS and YFSETQ. The CDR3 length is 15 residues. V lost 0 bases, J lost 0 bases, and 6 bases lay in between. CDR3 bases: TGCGCCAGCAGCTTGGAACAAGCAACTAATGAAAAACTGTTTTTT. This sequence encodes CASSLEQATNEKLFF.